These 11 T cell receptor beta chains originate from one sample sequenced in a study of cytotoxic CD8 clonotypes in ibrutinib-treated CLL. Data came from immunoSEQ multiplex PCR; TCRdb stores just in-frame clones and leaves some out. The sample yields 300,000 to 350,000 clones, more than 65% seen once. Sample: PBMCs, taken before ibrutinib treatment. These receptors all come from a human donor with chronic lymphocytic leukemia.

The chain combines TRBV27 with TRBJ2-5; a weak D match, TRBD1 (5 bases). The germline V gene encodes CDR1 MNHEY and CDR2 SMNVEV (reference sequence). The CDR3 runs to 13 residues. V dropped 8 bases and J dropped 1 base, with 11 bases sitting between them. CDR3 loop: CASGRQSQETQYF. The CDR3, as DNA: TGTGCCAGCGGCAGACAGTCCCAAGAGACCCAGTACTTC.

The chain has TRBV7-9 and TRBJ2-1, with 15 bases lining up with TRBD2. The CDR3 covers 17 residues. Germline assignment: CDR1 SEHNR and CDR2 FQNEAQ (reference sequence). The ends lost 5 bases at V and 4 bases at J; junction bases unmatched: 6. Here the CDR3 reads CASSHGLAGGLYNEQFF. CDR3 nucleotide sequence: TGTGCCAGCAGCCATGGACTAGCGGGAGGGCTTTACAATGAGCAGTTCTTC.

This clone was seen once. This sequence joins TRBV4-3 and TRBJ1-1; D gene unclear. The CDR3 extends over 13 amino acids. Looked up from germline, CDR1 is LGHNA and CDR2 is YSLEER. V was pared by 0 bases and J by 3 bases, with 5 bases between. Here the CDR3 DNA reads TGCGCCAGCAGCCAAGAGATCCACACTGAAGCTTTCTTT. Residues: CASSQEIHTEAFF.

This rearrangement joins TRBV7-2 to TRBJ1-5; D ambiguous. V lost 5 bases to trimming and J lost 6 bases, with 14 bases between them. This CDR3 comprises 14 residues. Looked up from germline, CDR1 is SGHTA and CDR2 is FQGNSA. The CDR3 is CASSPRGQIQPQHF. The CDR3 DNA reads as TGTGCCAGCAGCCCCAGAGGGCAAATTCAGCCCCAGCATTTT.

This clone was detected once. This chain connects TRBV13 to TRBJ2-3, with D possibly being TRBD1 (6 bases). The CDR3 is made up of 15 amino acids. V lost 5 bases and J 0 bases, leaving 12 bases between the germline ends. The V gene's germline CDR1 is PRHDT and CDR2 FYEKMQ (reference sequence). CDR3 region: CASSPLRGSTDTQYF. The CDR3 DNA sequence: TGTGCCAGCAGCCCCCTGAGGGGGAGCACAGATACGCAGTATTTT. Complete variable domain (other parts from reference TRBV13 and TRBJ2-3): AAGVIQSPRHLIKEKRETATLKCYPIPRHDTVYWYQQGPGQDPQFLISFYEKMQSDKGSIPDRFSAQQFSDYHSELNMSSLELGDSALYFCASSPLRGSTDTQYFGPGTRLTVL.

This chain connects TRBV11-2 to TRBJ2-7, with TRBD1 identical over 8 bases. The J segment lost 5 bases and the V segment lost 5 bases, leaving 8 bases of the junction unmatched. The CDR3 is made up of 14 amino acids. The V gene's germline CDR1 is SGHAT and CDR2 FQNNGV. Here the CDR3 reads CASSPQGAGDEQYF. The DNA of the CDR3 is TGTGCCAGCAGCCCGCAGGGGGCAGGGGACGAGCAGTACTTC.

This sequence joins TRBV19 and TRBJ2-6, with D perhaps TRBD1 (6 bases). The ends were cut back, 8 bases at V and 0 bases at J, with 20 bases in the middle. The CDR3 has 18 amino acids. CDR1 is LNHDA, CDR2 SQIVND, per germline (reference sequence). The CDR3 nucleotides read TGTGCCAGTTCCCTCGGGTACAGGGTACTCTCTGGGGCCAACGTCCTGACTTTC. It yields the protein CASSLGYRVLSGANVLTF. The full variable domain, its missing parts supplied by reference TRBV19 and TRBJ2-6, is DGGITQSPKYLFRKEGQNVTLSCEQNLNHDAMYWYRQDPGQGLRLIYYSQIVNDFQKGDIAEGYSVSREKKESFPLTVTSAQKNPTAFYLCASSLGYRVLSGANVLTFGAGSRLTVL.

The chain is built from TRBV5-6 and TRBJ1-1, with D uncertain. V lost 4 bases and J 2 bases, leaving 9 bases between the germline ends. CDR1 SGHDT and CDR2 YYEEEE come from the germline V gene. The CDR3 loop spans 13 amino acids. The CDR3 sequence is CASSRVVNTEAFF. The CDR3 DNA follows: TGTGCCAGCAGCCGGGTAGTAAACACTGAAGCTTTCTTT.

This clone was observed once. CDR3 coding DNA: TGTGCCAGCCGCCGGGCGGGTGACTGGTACGAGCAGTACTTC. It codes for CASRRAGDWYEQYF. The V call is TRBV27, the J call TRBJ2-7; TRBD2 might be the D (5 bases). The CDR3 consists of 14 residues. Deletions cut 8 bases from V and 4 bases from J, with 18 bases between. Germline V gene data show CDR1 as MNHEY and CDR2 as SMNVEV (reference sequence).

The chain links TRBV9 to TRBJ2-1; no firm D call. The CDR3 runs to 19 residues. CDR1 and CDR2 (germline): SGDLS, YYNGEE. Trimming pared 0 bases from V and 10 bases from J, leaving 29 bases between. As DNA, the CDR3 is TGTGCCAGCAGCGTAGCCCCCCTCCCTGGCCTGATCCGAGTAGGGGAGCAGTTCTTC. Its protein product is CASSVAPLPGLIRVGEQFF.

V is TRBV7-2 and J is TRBJ2-1; D is unclear. The CDR3 runs to 13 residues. The ends were cut back, 1 base at V and 4 bases at J, with 5 bases in the middle. Germline V gene data show CDR1 as SGHTA and CDR2 as FQGNSA. The CDR3 DNA follows: TGTGCCAGCAGCTTAGGTCCATACAATGAGCAGTTCTTC. Protein: CASSLGPYNEQFF.